One and the same sample provided the 26 T cell receptor beta chains below, sequenced in a study of patients and donors after allogeneic stem cell transplantation. From the RT-PCR reads, TCRdb called clonotypes with MiXCR, one entry per CDR3 protein. This table holds approximately 200,000 distinct CDR3 sequences, around two fifths found once. The specimen sequenced was blood, either unsorted or a sorted T cell fraction (not recorded which). Receptors were obtained from a human donor who was either an allogeneic HSCT recipient or a stem cell or donor lymphocyte infusion donor (not recorded which). It is not recorded whose cells these are; they may come from a transplant donor.

Only a few counts were recorded for this clonotype. V is TRBV20-1 and J is TRBJ1-5; 11 bases line up with TRBD1. From germline, CDR1 is DFQATT and CDR2 SNEGSKA (reference sequence). J lost 0 bases, V lost 6 bases, and 4 bases had no gene match. The CDR3 runs 15 residues. The CDR3 here is CSATGTGGSNQPQHF. The CDR3 DNA reads TGCAGTGCCACCGGGACAGGGGGTAGCAATCAGCCCCAGCATTTT.

V is TRBV6-1 and J is TRBJ1-1; tentative D call: TRBD1 (5 bases). Germline V CDR1 and CDR2: MNHNS, SASEGT. V was shortened by 4 bases and J by 5 bases, with 11 bases between the two germline ends. The CDR3 length is 13 residues. CDR3 bases: TGTGCCAGCAGTGTCTGGAGGGGAACTGAAGCTTTCTTT. This codes for CASSVWRGTEAFF.

The chain employs TRBV4-1 and TRBJ1-1, with D possibly being TRBD1 (6 bases). Germline V gene lookup returns CDR1 MGHRA and CDR2 YSYEKL. V was shortened by 1 base and J by 2 bases, with 11 bases between the two germline ends. The CDR3 has 15 residues. CDR3 sequence (DNA): TGCGCCAGCAGCCAAGTCCCCAGGGGAAACACTGAAGCTTTCTTT. Translation gives CASSQVPRGNTEAFF.

This clonotype has just a few counts. The gene calls are TRBV20-1 and TRBJ1-3; D call uncertain. Trimming took 6 bases from V and 2 from J, leaving 11 bases between them. The CDR3 extends over 13 amino acids. The V gene's germline CDR1 is DFQATT and CDR2 SNEGSKA (reference sequence). This CDR3 is CSAPSGTGNTIYF. The CDR3 region has the DNA TGCAGTGCCCCGTCCGGAACTGGAAACACCATATATTTT.

The chain carries TRBV27 and TRBJ1-6; D might be TRBD1 (6 bases). This CDR3 is 14 amino acids long. Deletions cut 5 bases from V and 7 bases from J, with 12 bases between. CDR1 and CDR2 from the germline V gene are MNHEY and SMNVEV (reference sequence). CDR3 sequence (DNA): TGTGCCAGCAGTCGGACAGCCGGCAATTCACCCCTCCACTTT. Translation gives CASSRTAGNSPLHF.

This clonotype was found a few times. The rearrangement links TRBV5-1 to TRBJ2-5; D might be TRBD1 (6 bases). Germline V CDR1 and CDR2: SGHRS, YFSETQ. The CDR3 runs 14 residues. V lost 3 bases and J lost 4, with 13 bases in between. In DNA, the CDR3 is TGCGCCAGCAGCTCAGGACAGCGAGGAGAGACCCAGTACTTC. Amino acids: CASSSGQRGETQYF.

There are a few counts of this clonotype. The V call is TRBV3-1, the J call TRBJ2-4; D unclear. In germline, CDR1 is LGHDT, CDR2 YNNKEL (reference sequence). The CDR3 spans 14 residues. Deletions cut 0 bases from V and 6 bases from J, with 9 bases between. Written as DNA, the CDR3 is TGTGCCAGCAGCCAAGATTTTGTAGGAAACATTCAGTACTTC. Its protein product is CASSQDFVGNIQYF.

On this clonotype: An end of the junction does not agree with germline; a read error may underlie this. For the CDR3, the DNA is TGTGCCACCCAGGAGGGGGCGTTGAACACTGAAACTTTCTTT. It specifies CATQEGALNTETFF. This chain joins TRBV6-2 or TRBV6-3 and TRBJ1-1, with TRBD1 identical over 7 bases. The CDR3 runs 14 residues. Germline-derived CDR1 and CDR2 are MNHEY and SVGEGT.

This rearrangement joins TRBV4-2 to TRBJ1-3; perhaps TRBD1 as D (6 bases). The V and J ends lost 3 bases and 0 bases respectively, with 15 bases between them. This CDR3 region has 17 residues. Germline assignment: CDR1 LGHNA and CDR2 YNFKEQ. The CDR3 reads CASSQWTAPSSGNTIYF. CDR3 bases: TGTGCCAGCAGCCAGTGGACAGCTCCTAGCTCTGGAAACACCATATATTTT.

The chain joins TRBV28 to TRBJ1-4; D not certain. The CDR3 consists of 17 residues. Between the trimmed V and J ends, which lost 1 base and 2 bases, there was a span of 14 bases. Germline CDR1 MDHEN, CDR2 SYDVKM. The CDR3 sequence is CASSLSGWLMTNEKLFF. CDR3 nucleotide sequence: TGTGCCAGCAGTTTATCTGGGTGGCTGATGACTAATGAAAAACTGTTTTTT.

The chain combines TRBV6-1 with TRBJ1-2; no clear D gene. Trimming took off 3 bases at V and 5 bases at J, with 10 bases between the two ends. Germline V gene data show CDR1 as MNHNS and CDR2 as SASEGT. The CDR3 consists of 13 residues. The CDR3 protein is CASSDGRKYGYTF. CDR3 DNA sequence: TGTGCCAGCAGTGACGGGAGGAAATATGGCTACACCTTC.

This clonotype was observed a few times. The V and J genes are TRBV5-1 and TRBJ2-1, with TRBD1 matching 8 bases. The CDR3 has 16 residues. Trimming cost V 0 bases and J 9 bases; bases outside gene matches: 11. The germline V gene encodes CDR1 SGHRS and CDR2 YFSETQ. The CDR3 nucleotides read TGCGCCAGCAGCTTGGTTGGGGCCAGGGGGCCCAGTGAGCAGTTCTTC. This translates into CASSLVGARGPSEQFF. The full variable domain, completed using reference TRBV5-1 and TRBJ2-1, is KAGVTQTPRYLIKTRGQQVTLSCSPISGHRSVSWYQQTPGQGLQFLFEYFSETQRNKGNFPGRFSGRQFSNSRSEMNVSTLELGDSALYLCASSLVGARGPSEQFFGPGTRLTVL.

This chain links TRBV2 with TRBJ2-7; TRBD2 is a possible D gene (5 bases). This CDR3 has 14 residues. Trimming pared 8 bases from V and 6 bases from J, leaving 20 bases between. Per the germline V gene, CDR1 is SNHLY and CDR2 is FYNNEI. CDR3 region: CASSIGWERPEQYF. The CDR3 bases are TGTGCCAGCTCGATCGGTTGGGAGCGGCCCGAGCAGTACTTC.

This clonotype showed up just a few times. The chain has TRBV18 and TRBJ2-7; 7 positions match TRBD1. The V and J ends lost 0 bases and 3 bases, in that order; junction bases with no gene match: 2. The CDR3 sequence is 14 residues long. Germline V gene lookup returns CDR1 KGHSH and CDR2 LQKENI. The CDR3 coding sequence is TGTGCCAGCTCACCACCGCAGGGGGACTACGAGCAGTACTTC. Protein: CASSPPQGDYEQYF.

The chain has TRBV4-3 and TRBJ1-2; TRBD1 is a possible D gene (6 bases). The CDR3 sequence is 15 residues long. CDR1 and CDR2 from the germline V gene are LGHNA and YSLEER. V lost 4 bases to trimming and J lost 4 bases, with 16 bases between them. In DNA, the CDR3 is TGCGCCAGCAGCCGACAGGAACCCCTTCCCTATGGCTACACCTTC. Its protein is CASSRQEPLPYGYTF.

This sequence joins TRBV24-1 and TRBJ1-2, with D unresolved. With 3 bases removed from V and 3 bases from J, the gap between germline ends came to 7 bases. This CDR3 has 13 residues. Germline V gives CDR1 KGHDR, CDR2 SFDVKD. CDR3 sequence reads: CATSDHTYYGYTF. The CDR3 nucleotides are TGTGCCACCAGTGATCACACTTACTATGGCTACACCTTC.

This clonotype was found many times. The genes are TRBV2 and TRBJ1-6; TRBD1 agrees at 8 bases. The V segment lost 3 bases and the J segment 5 bases; nucleotides outside the gene matches: 3. Germline V gives CDR1 SNHLY, CDR2 FYNNEI. The CDR3 runs 15 residues. CDR3 protein: CASSDATGDNSPLHF. As DNA, the CDR3 is TGTGCCAGCAGTGATGCGACAGGGGATAATTCACCCCTCCACTTT.

The chain couples TRBV12-3 or TRBV12-4 to TRBJ1-4, with 8 bases aligning to TRBD1. The CDR3 length is 16 residues. The trim removed 5 bases at V and 3 bases at J, leaving 8 bases unmatched. The CDR3 region is CASSPRGRGPNEKLFF. The CDR3 DNA follows: TGTGCCAGCAGTCCCCGGGGCAGGGGGCCTAATGAAAAACTGTTTTTT.

This sequence joins TRBV10-3 and TRBJ2-5; a possible D gene is TRBD1 (6 bases). This CDR3 contains 13 residues. V was cut by 5 bases and J by 5 bases, with 12 bases left in between. Per germline, CDR1 ENHRY and CDR2 SYGVKD. The CDR3 DNA reads TGTGCCATCAGTCACAGGGAATCCGAGACCCAGTACTTC. Residues: CAISHRESETQYF.

There are a few counts of this clonotype. CDR3 sequence reads: CASSLPFSRGYQETQYF. The CDR3 bases are TGTGCCAGCAGTTTACCCTTCTCGCGGGGTTACCAAGAGACCCAGTACTTC. This chain uses TRBV28 with TRBJ2-5, with D possibly being TRBD2 (6 bases). The CDR3 length is 17 residues. Trimming shortened V by 2 bases and J by 0 bases, and 16 bases separated the two germline ends. The germline gives CDR1 MDHEN, CDR2 SYDVKM.

This sequence joins TRBV7-9 and TRBJ1-1; TRBD1 might be the D (6 bases). Germline lookup yields CDR1 SEHNR and CDR2 FQNEAQ (reference sequence). V lost 3 bases and J lost 5, with 10 bases in between. The CDR3 contains 13 residues. In nucleotides, the CDR3 is TGTGCCAGCAGCTTTACAGGGTTTACTGAAGCTTTCTTT. Its translation is CASSFTGFTEAFF.

V is TRBV27 and J is TRBJ1-1; D is uncertain. Deletions cut 8 bases from V and 0 bases from J, with 19 bases between. This CDR3 comprises 16 residues. Germline values: CDR1 MNHEY, CDR2 SMNVEV (reference sequence). The DNA for the CDR3 is TGTGCCAGCGTTCAACGCCGGGCGGGGTTGAACACTGAAGCTTTCTTT. Translating it yields CASVQRRAGLNTEAFF.

This clonotype was seen a few times. The rearrangement links TRBV12-3 or TRBV12-4 to TRBJ1-1, with D possibly matching TRBD1 (6 bases). V was pared by 2 bases and J by 3 bases, with 13 bases between. This CDR3 is 15 amino acids long. CDR3 nucleotide sequence: TGTGCCAGCAGTTTACAGGGGCTTTCGGACACTGAAGCTTTCTTT. This translates into CASSLQGLSDTEAFF.

This chain connects TRBV5-1 to TRBJ2-1; weak D call: TRBD1 (5 bases). Germline values: CDR1 SGHRS, CDR2 YFSETQ. CDR3 length: 12 amino acids. V was cut by 4 bases and J by 9 bases, with 11 bases left in between. In nucleotides, the CDR3 is TGCGCCAGCAGCCGCCCAAGGGGTGAGCAGTTCTTC. This encodes CASSRPRGEQFF.

The rearrangement joins TRBV27 to TRBJ2-1, with 8 bases identical to TRBD2. The CDR3 is 15 residues long. Germline V gene data show CDR1 as MNHEY and CDR2 as SMNVEV (reference sequence). After removal of 0 bases from V and 8 bases from J, the junction contained 6 bases not matched to a gene. The CDR3 nucleotides read TGTGCCAGCAGTTTATCGAGCGGGGGACTCGATGAGCAGTTCTTC. Translating gives CASSLSSGGLDEQFF.

This clonotype was seen only a few times. The rearrangement links TRBV12-3 or TRBV12-4 to TRBJ1-5, with D uncertain. The CDR3 extends over 14 amino acids. Trimming took off 2 bases at V and 7 bases at J, with 12 bases between the two ends. CDR3 nucleotide sequence: TGTGCCAGCAGTTTAAGCCAGGCCGTCCAGCCCCAGCATTTT. It specifies CASSLSQAVQPQHF.